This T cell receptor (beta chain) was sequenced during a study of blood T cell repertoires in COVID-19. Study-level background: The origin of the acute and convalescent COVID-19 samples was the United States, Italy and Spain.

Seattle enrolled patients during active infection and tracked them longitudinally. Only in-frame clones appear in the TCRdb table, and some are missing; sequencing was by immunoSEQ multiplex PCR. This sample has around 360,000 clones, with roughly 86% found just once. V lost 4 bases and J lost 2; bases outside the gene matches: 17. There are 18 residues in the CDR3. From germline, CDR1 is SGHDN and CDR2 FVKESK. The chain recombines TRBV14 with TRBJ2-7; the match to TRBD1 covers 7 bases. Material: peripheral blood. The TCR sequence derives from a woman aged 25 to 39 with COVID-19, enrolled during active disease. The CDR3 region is CASSLRIIGQVGTYEQYF. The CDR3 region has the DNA TGTGCCAGCAGCCTCCGTATCATCGGACAGGTGGGGACCTACGAGCAGTACTTC.